This TCR beta chain was captured by sequencing in a study of blood T cell repertoires in COVID-19. Study information: The analysed material was cDNA or gDNA that came from T cells, B-cell-depleted T cells, or PBMCs.

This CDR3 is 11 amino acids long. V shed 6 bases and J shed 8 bases, with 10 bases lying between them. Germline V gene data show CDR1 as KGHSH and CDR2 as LQKENI. Sequencing used immunoSEQ multiplex PCR; TCRdb keeps in-frame clones, though not all of them. This table has approximately 190,000 clones, nearly 85% appearing once. What was sequenced was peripheral blood. The receptor was isolated from a woman in her twenties or thirties with acute or convalescent COVID-19. This chain connects TRBV18 to TRBJ1-1; maybe TRBD1 (5 bases). The CDR3 region is CASSPGGEAFF. The CDR3 nucleotides read TGTGCCAGCTCCCCCGGGGGGGAAGCTTTCTTT.